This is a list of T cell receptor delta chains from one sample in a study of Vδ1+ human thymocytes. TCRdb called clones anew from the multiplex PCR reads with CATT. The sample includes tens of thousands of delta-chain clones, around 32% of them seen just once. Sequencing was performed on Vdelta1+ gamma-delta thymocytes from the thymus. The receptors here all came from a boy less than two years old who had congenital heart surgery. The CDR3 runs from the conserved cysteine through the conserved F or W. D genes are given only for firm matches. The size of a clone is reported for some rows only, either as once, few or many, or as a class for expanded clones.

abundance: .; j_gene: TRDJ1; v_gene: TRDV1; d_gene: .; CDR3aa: CALGDPYWKLIF; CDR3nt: TGTGCTCTTGGGGACCCGTACTGGAAACTCATCTTT
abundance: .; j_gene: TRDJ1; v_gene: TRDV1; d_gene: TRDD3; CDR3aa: CALGENFRTGGYPYTDKLIF; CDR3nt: TGTGCTCTTGGGGAAAACTTCCGGACTGGGGGATACCCTTACACCGATAAACTCATCTTT
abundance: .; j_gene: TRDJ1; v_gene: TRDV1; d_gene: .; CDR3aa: CALGGLPKAGGWRETDKLIF; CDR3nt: TGTGCTCTTGGGGGCCTTCCTAAGGCTGGGGGATGGAGGGAGACCGATAAACTCATCTTT
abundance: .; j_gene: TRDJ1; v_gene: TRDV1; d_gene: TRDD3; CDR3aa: CALGELSASWVLGVYTDKLIF; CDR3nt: TGTGCTCTTGGGGAACTATCAGCGTCCTGGGTACTGGGGGTGTACACCGATAAACTCATCTTT
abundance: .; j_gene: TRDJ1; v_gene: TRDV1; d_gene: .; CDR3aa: CALGELFLPTVWGRGPDKLIF; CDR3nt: TGTGCTCTTGGGGAACTCTTCCTACCTACCGTCTGGGGGAGAGGCCCCGATAAACTCATCTTT
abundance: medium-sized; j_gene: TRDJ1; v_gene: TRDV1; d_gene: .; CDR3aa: CALGEGLVPSPDRWGYTDKLIF; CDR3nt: TGTGCTCTTGGGGAAGGTCTTGTTCCTTCCCCCGACCGATGGGGGTACACCGATAAACTCATCTTT
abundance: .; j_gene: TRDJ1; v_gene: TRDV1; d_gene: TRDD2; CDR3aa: CALHEAFLLTSSMIGTSTDKLIF; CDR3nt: TGTGCTCTTCATGAGGCCTTCCTCCTTACCTCCAGTATGATCGGGACCTCCACCGATAAACTCATCTTT
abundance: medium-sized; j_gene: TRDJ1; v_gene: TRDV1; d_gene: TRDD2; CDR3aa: CALGGPPFLRLNTDKLIF; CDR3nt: TGTGCTCTTGGGGGCCCCCCCTTCCTACGGCTTAACACCGATAAACTCATCTTT
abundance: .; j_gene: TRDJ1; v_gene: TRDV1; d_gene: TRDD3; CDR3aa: CALGYGGRGSTDKLIF; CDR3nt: TGTGCTCTCGGATACGGCGGTAGGGGATCAACCGATAAACTCATCTTT
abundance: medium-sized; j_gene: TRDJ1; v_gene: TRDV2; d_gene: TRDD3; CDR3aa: CACDISTGDKSNTDKLIF; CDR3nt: TGTGCCTGTGACATTAGTACTGGGGATAAATCTAACACCGATAAACTCATCTTT
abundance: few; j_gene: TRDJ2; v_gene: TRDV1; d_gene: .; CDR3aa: CALGELWHHTPGVQKTAQLFF; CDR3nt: TGTGCTCTTGGGGAACTATGGCATCACACACCGGGGGTCCAAAAAACAGCACAACTCTTCTTT
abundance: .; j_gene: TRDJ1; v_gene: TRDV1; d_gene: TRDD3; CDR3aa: CALGTLRIHLGDTRYTDKLIF; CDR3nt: TGTGCTCTTGGGACCCTGCGGATTCATCTGGGGGATACGAGGTACACCGATAAACTCATCTTT
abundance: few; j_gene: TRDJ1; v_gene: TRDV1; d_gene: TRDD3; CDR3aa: CALAPGGYTDKLIF; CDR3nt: TGTGCTCTTGCGCCAGGGGGATACACCGATAAACTCATCTTT
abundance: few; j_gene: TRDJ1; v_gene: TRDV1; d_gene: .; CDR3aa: CALGNGGTYTDKLIF; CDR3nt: TGTGCTCTTGGGAACGGGGGGACCTACACCGATAAACTCATCTTT
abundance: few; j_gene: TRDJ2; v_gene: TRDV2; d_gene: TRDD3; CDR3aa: CACYCAGGPVVLTVQLFF; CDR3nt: TGTGCCTGTTACTGTGCTGGGGGACCCGTGGTTTTGACAGTACAACTCTTCTTT
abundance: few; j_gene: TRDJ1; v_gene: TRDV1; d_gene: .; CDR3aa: CALASYWGLDTDKLIF; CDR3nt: TGTGCTCTTGCTTCCTACTGGGGGCTAGACACCGATAAACTCATCTTT
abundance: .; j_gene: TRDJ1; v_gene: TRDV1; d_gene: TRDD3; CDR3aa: CALGVEGGLGDKLIF; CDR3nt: TGTGCTCTTGGGGTTGAGGGGGGACTGGGGGATAAACTCATCTTT
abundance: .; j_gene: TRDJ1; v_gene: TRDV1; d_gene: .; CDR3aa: CALGEQRFPLVPNTDKLIF; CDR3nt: TGTGCTCTTGGGGAACAGAGATTCCCACTGGTACCTAACACCGATAAACTCATCTTT
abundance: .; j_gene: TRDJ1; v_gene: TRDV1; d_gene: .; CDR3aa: CALGEISVVGREALIF; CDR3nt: TGTGCTCTTGGGGAAATCTCCGTAGTGGGGCGGGAGGCACTCATCTTT
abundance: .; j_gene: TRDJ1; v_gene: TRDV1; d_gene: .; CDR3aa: CALGELTDRDPFADKLIF; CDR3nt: TGTGCTCTTGGGGAATTAACTGACCGTGATCCTTTTGCCGATAAACTCATCTTT
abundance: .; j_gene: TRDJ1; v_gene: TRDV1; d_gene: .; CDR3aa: CALGELGLIPAKLIF; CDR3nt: TGTGCTCTTGGGGAACTGGGCCTTATTCCCGCAAAACTCATCTTT
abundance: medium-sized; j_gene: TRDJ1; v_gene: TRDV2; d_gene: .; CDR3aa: CACDTLPPPMGYTDKLIF; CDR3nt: TGTGCCTGTGACACCCTACCTCCGCCCATGGGGTACACCGATAAACTCATCTTT
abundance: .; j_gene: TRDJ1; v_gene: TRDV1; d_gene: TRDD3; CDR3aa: CALGGGLLLGRTGKLIF; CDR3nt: TGTGCTCTTGGGGGGGGCCTTCTACTGGGGCGTACTGGGAAACTCATCTTT
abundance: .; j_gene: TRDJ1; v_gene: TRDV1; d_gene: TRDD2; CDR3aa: CALGEAFLTHDTDKLIF; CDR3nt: TGTGCTCTTGGGGAGGCCTTCCTGACCCACGACACCGATAAACTCATCTTT
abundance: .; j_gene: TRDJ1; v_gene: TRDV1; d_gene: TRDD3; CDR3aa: CALGELPNTNGGYGGKLIF; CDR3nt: TGTGCTCTTGGGGAACTACCGAATACCAATGGGGGATACGGAGGGAAACTCATCTTT
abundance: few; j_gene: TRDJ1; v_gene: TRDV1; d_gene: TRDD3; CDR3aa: CALGLTSRPYTGGYAGDKLIF; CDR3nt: TGTGCTCTTGGGCTGACATCGCGCCCCTATACTGGGGGATACGCCGGCGATAAACTCATCTTT
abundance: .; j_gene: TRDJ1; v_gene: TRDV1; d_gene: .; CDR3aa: CALGELRSASYSTGGIFLKYTDKLIF; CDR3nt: TGTGCTCTTGGGGAACTCCGGTCGGCTTCCTACAGTACTGGGGGCATTTTTCTCAAGTACACCGATAAACTCATCTTT
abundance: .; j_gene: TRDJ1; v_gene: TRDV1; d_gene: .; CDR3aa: CALGRAGGDTDKLIF; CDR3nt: TGTGCTCTTGGGAGGGCCGGCGGTGACACCGATAAACTCATCTTT
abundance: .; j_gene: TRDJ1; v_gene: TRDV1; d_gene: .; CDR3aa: CALGSSTGRTDKLIF; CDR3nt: TGTGCTCTTGGTTCCAGTACTGGACGGACCGATAAACTCATCTTT
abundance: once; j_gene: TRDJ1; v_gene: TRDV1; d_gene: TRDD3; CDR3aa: CALGELAALAWGITDKLIF; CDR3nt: TGTGCTCTTGGGGAACTTGCCGCACTGGCCTGGGGGATAACCGATAAACTCATCTTT
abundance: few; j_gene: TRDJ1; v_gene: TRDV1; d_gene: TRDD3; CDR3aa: CALGDLWAPLLGPADKLIF; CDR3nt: TGTGCTCTTGGGGATCTTTGGGCACCCCTACTGGGGCCGGCCGATAAACTCATCTTT
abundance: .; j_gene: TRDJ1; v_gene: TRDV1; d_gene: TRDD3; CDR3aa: CALGENPAGVANWGMPRTDKLIF; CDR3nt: TGTGCTCTTGGGGAAAACCCCGCTGGGGTCGCCAACTGGGGGATGCCTCGCACCGATAAACTCATCTTT
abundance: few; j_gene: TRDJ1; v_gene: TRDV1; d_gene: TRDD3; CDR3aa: CALGEFSVLGDKRGYTDKLIF; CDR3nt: TGTGCTCTTGGGGAATTCAGTGTACTGGGGGATAAGAGGGGGTACACCGATAAACTCATCTTT
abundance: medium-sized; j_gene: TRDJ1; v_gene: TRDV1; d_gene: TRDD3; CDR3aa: CALGKGLLLTGVGRLYTDKLIF; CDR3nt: TGTGCTCTTGGGAAAGGCCTTCTTCTTACTGGGGTCGGTAGGCTGTACACCGATAAACTCATCTTT
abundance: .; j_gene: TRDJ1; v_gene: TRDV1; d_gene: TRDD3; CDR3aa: CALGGRSFLRRTNTGGSNTDKLIF; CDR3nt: TGTGCTCTTGGGGGCCGAAGTTTTCTACGTAGGACCAATACTGGGGGATCTAACACCGATAAACTCATCTTT
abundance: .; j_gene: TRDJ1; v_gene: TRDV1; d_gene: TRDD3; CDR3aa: CALGDSGPITGGYALATDKLIF; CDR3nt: TGTGCTCTTGGGGACTCCGGCCCAATTACTGGGGGATACGCGTTGGCGACCGATAAACTCATCTTT